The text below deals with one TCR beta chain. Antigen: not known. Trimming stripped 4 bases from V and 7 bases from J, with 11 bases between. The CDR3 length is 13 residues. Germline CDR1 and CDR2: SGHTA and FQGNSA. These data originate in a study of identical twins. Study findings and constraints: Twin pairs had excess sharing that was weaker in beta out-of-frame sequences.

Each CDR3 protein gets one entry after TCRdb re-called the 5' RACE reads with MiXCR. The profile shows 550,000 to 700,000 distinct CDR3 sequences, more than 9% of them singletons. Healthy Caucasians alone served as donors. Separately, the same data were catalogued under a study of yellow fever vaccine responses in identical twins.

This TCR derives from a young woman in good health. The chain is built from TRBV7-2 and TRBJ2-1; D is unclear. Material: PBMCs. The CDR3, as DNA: TGTGCCAGCAGCTCCCCCTTAAGGAATGAGCAGTTCTTC. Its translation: CASSSPLRNEQFF.